These T cell receptor beta chains were read from a single sample in a study of cytomegalovirus exposure and HLA in healthy donors. Some clones are missing from TCRdb's copy, which holds only in-frame ones; the method was immunoSEQ multiplex PCR. The repertoire holds approximately 100,000 clones, with 70% to 80% as singletons. Sequenced sample: PBMCs. The receptors stem from a woman younger than 35 in good health and CMV-seropositive. Both conserved end residues are part of each CDR3. Each record gives: D gene, V gene, J gene, clone size, CDR3 length, CDR3 DNA, CDR3 protein. D genes are given only for firm matches. Clone size is stated in some rows and not others, as once, few, many or a class when expanded.

TRBD1	TRBV15	TRBJ2-1	.	15	TGTGCCACCGCAAGACAGGGGAGCTCCTACAATGAGCAGTTCTTC	CATARQGSSYNEQFF
TRBD1	TRBV2	TRBJ1-2	.	13	TGTGCCAGCAGTGCTCTACAGGGGTACGGCTACACCTTC	CASSALQGYGYTF
.	TRBV6-5	TRBJ2-2	.	15	TGTGCCAGCAGTTACGGAGCCCAAAACACCGGGGAGCTGTTTTTT	CASSYGAQNTGELFF
.	TRBV29-1	TRBJ2-3	.	13	TGCAGCGTTGAGTGGGGGCGGGCAGATACGCAGTATTTT	CSVEWGRADTQYF
.	TRBV18	TRBJ2-7	few	13	TGTGCCAGCTCACCACCGTCCGGGTACGAGCAGTACTTC	CASSPPSGYEQYF
TRBD1	TRBV19	TRBJ1-1	.	12	TGTGCCAGCCGACAGGGGCTCACTGAAGCTTTCTTT	CASRQGLTEAFF
.	TRBV10-2	TRBJ2-7	.	12	TGCGCCAGCAAAAAGGGGACCTACGAGCAGTACTTC	CASKKGTYEQYF
.	TRBV28	TRBJ1-5	.	11	TGTGCCAGCAGTTCTCATCAGCCCCAGCATTTT	CASSSHQPQHF
TRBD2	TRBV28	TRBJ2-7	few	19	TGTGCCAGCAGTTCGAACCCAAAGACTAGCGGGGTCTTGACCTACGAGCAGTACTTC	CASSSNPKTSGVLTYEQYF
TRBD1	TRBV4-1	TRBJ1-1	.	15	TGCGCCAGCAGCACCATCGACAGGGAAGAGACTGAAGCTTTCTTT	CASSTIDREETEAFF
TRBD1	TRBV5-1	TRBJ2-5	.	15	TGCGCCAGCAGCTTCCAGGGGGCACGAATCGAGACCCAGTACTTC	CASSFQGARIETQYF
TRBD2	TRBV7-8	TRBJ2-4	.	17	TGTGCCAGCAGCCTCTACGGGGGTCCTAGCGGGAGAAACATTCAGTACTTC	CASSLYGGPSGRNIQYF
.	TRBV6-5	TRBJ2-1	.	15	TGTGCCAGCAGTTACTCCGGGAGCAGGGACAATGAGCAGTTCTTC	CASSYSGSRDNEQFF
TRBD2	TRBV6-5	TRBJ2-1	.	14	TGTGCCAGCACCAAGCGGGACTCCTACAATGAGCAGTTCTTC	CASTKRDSYNEQFF
TRBD2	TRBV4-2	TRBJ2-3	once	18	TGTGCCAGCAGCCCCCAGGGGCTAGCGGGAGGTCCCACAGATACGCAGTATTTT	CASSPQGLAGGPTDTQYF
TRBD1	TRBV30	TRBJ1-6	.	15	TGTGCCTGGCAGTCGGAGGACAGGGAGGTTTCACCCCTCCACTTT	CAWQSEDREVSPLHF
TRBD2	TRBV5-4	TRBJ2-7	once	13	TGTGCCAGCAGCTTGGCGGGGGGGTTCGAGCAGTACTTC	CASSLAGGFEQYF
TRBD1	TRBV19	TRBJ2-7	.	15	TGTGCCAGTAGGGGAGTTGGGACAGGGGAATACGAGCAGTACTTC	CASRGVGTGEYEQYF
.	TRBV5-6	TRBJ1-1	.	13	TGTGCCAGCAGCCCAACAGCGAACACTGAAGCTTTCTTT	CASSPTANTEAFF
TRBD2	TRBV28	TRBJ2-5	.	17	TGTGCCAGCAGTCTCGGACTAGCGGGAGGCAACCAAGAGACCCAGTACTTC	CASSLGLAGGNQETQYF
.	TRBV6-4	TRBJ2-2	few	16	TGTGCCAGCTCCAGACAGCCCGGACCTACCACCGGGGAGCTGTTTTTT	CASSRQPGPTTGELFF
.	TRBV11-2	TRBJ2-5	.	13	TGTGCCAGCCGTCAGATAATCCAAGAGACCCAGTACTTC	CASRQIIQETQYF
.	TRBV19	TRBJ2-7	.	16	TGTGCCAGTAGTATCGCGGGGGGACAGGGAACCTACGAGCAGTACTTC	CASSIAGGQGTYEQYF
.	TRBV18	TRBJ2-7	.	14	TGTGCCAGCTCACCAAGGGGTAACTCCTACGAGCAGTACTTC	CASSPRGNSYEQYF
TRBD2	TRBV20-1	TRBJ2-5	once	11	TGCAGTGCTAGAGACTCGGGACTAGCCTACTTC	CSARDSGLAYF
TRBD1	TRBV27	TRBJ2-6	.	17	TGTGCCAGCAGTTTCCACACAGGGGGCGCTGGGGCCAACGTCCTGACTTTC	CASSFHTGGAGANVLTF
.	TRBV27	TRBJ2-1	.	14	TGTGCCAGCAGTCCCTACCAGGGCGACAATGAGCAGTTCTTC	CASSPYQGDNEQFF
.	TRBV29-1	TRBJ2-7	.	10	TGCAGCGCAGAAGACAACGAGCAGTACTTC	CSAEDNEQYF
TRBD1	TRBV29-1	TRBJ2-7	.	14	TGCAGCGCTACTCAAGGGGGCGACCTCTACGAGCAGTACTTC	CSATQGGDLYEQYF
TRBD1	TRBV12-5	TRBJ2-5	.	14	TGTGCTAGTGGCGACGGGACAGGGCAAGAGACCCAGTACTTC	CASGDGTGQETQYF
.	TRBV6-6	TRBJ1-5	.	16	TGTGCCAGCAGTTACCCCGGGTCACTTAGCAATCAGCCCCAGCATTTT	CASSYPGSLSNQPQHF
TRBD1	TRBV7-9	TRBJ1-2	.	14	TGTGCCAGCAGCCCGGGGGGACAGGGTGGTGGCTACACCTTC	CASSPGGQGGGYTF
.	TRBV5-1	TRBJ1-1	.	14	TGCGCCAGCAGCTTCCGGGACACGAACACTGAAGCTTTCTTT	CASSFRDTNTEAFF
.	TRBV7-9	TRBJ2-7	.	12	TGTGCCAGCAGCTTAGGCAGGGCCGAGCAGTACTTC	CASSLGRAEQYF
.	TRBV20-1	TRBJ1-2	.	9	TGCAGTGCTGATACGGGTGGCACCTTC	CSADTGGTF
.	TRBV11-2	TRBJ2-7	.	14	TGTGCCAGCAGCTCCTTGCGCGGGACCTACGAGCAGTACTTC	CASSSLRGTYEQYF
.	TRBV6-5	TRBJ2-7	once	15	TGTGCCAGCAGTTACGGGAGAGGTAGGGCCTACGAGCAGTACTTC	CASSYGRGRAYEQYF
.	TRBV5-1	TRBJ2-1	few	15	TGCGCCAGCAGCTTGGCCGGGTACGGGGGCAATGAGCAGTTCTTC	CASSLAGYGGNEQFF
.	TRBV6-5	TRBJ1-5	.	15	TGTGCCAGCAGTTACACCACAGGGCTCAATCAGCCCCAGCATTTT	CASSYTTGLNQPQHF
.	TRBV7-8	TRBJ1-1	.	14	TGTGCCAGCAGCTTAGACAGGGTGGGTACTGAAGCTTTCTTT	CASSLDRVGTEAFF
TRBD2	TRBV7-9	TRBJ2-1	.	16	TGTGCCAGCAGCAAGGGACTAGCGGGAGGAGTGGAAGAGCAGTTCTTC	CASSKGLAGGVEEQFF
.	TRBV15	TRBJ2-5	.	15	TGTGCCACCAGCAGGGGGCGCCTTCTCCAAGAGACCCAGTACTTC	CATSRGRLLQETQYF
.	TRBV6-6	TRBJ1-1	.	14	TGTGCCAGCAGGGCAGGACAAATGAACACTGAAGCTTTCTTT	CASRAGQMNTEAFF
TRBD1	TRBV7-2	TRBJ1-5	.	15	TGTGCCAGCAGCCCAGGGGGTGGGTCCGCTAAGCCCCAGCATTTT	CASSPGGGSAKPQHF
.	TRBV27	TRBJ1-5	.	16	TGTGCCAGCAGTCCTCCCAAGGGGAATAGCAATCAGCCCCAGCATTTT	CASSPPKGNSNQPQHF
TRBD1	TRBV7-2	TRBJ1-1	.	14	TGTGCCAGCAGCGCCCTACAGGGGTTCACTGAAGCTTTCTTT	CASSALQGFTEAFF
.	TRBV7-9	TRBJ2-1	.	15	TGTGCCAGCAGCTTATTAGGCGGCTCCTACAATGAGCAGTTCTTC	CASSLLGGSYNEQFF
TRBD1	TRBV29-1	TRBJ1-1	few	12	TGCAGCGTCGACGACAGGGGGACCGAAGCTTTCTTT	CSVDDRGTEAFF
TRBD1	TRBV18	TRBJ1-5	.	14	TGTGCCAGCTCAGGACAGGGTACCAAGCAGCCCCAGCATTTT	CASSGQGTKQPQHF
TRBD1	TRBV5-5	TRBJ1-1	once	16	TGTGCCAGCAGCTTGGGGCCGGGACAGGGAGGGACTGAAGCTTTCTTT	CASSLGPGQGGTEAFF
TRBD2	TRBV29-1	TRBJ2-5	.	14	TGCAGCGCCTCAGTAGCGGGAACCAAAGAGACCCAGTACTTC	CSASVAGTKETQYF
.	TRBV7-2	TRBJ2-1	.	14	TGTGCCAGCAGCCCCGTTAGCTCCTACAATGAGCAGTTCTTC	CASSPVSSYNEQFF
.	TRBV2	TRBJ1-2	.	14	TGTGCCAGCGGGGATTTGCCAGGGAACTATGGCTACACCTTC	CASGDLPGNYGYTF
TRBD2	TRBV7-9	TRBJ2-3	once	17	TGTGCCAGCAGGGTGGGAAGCGGCCCGGGAGGAACAGATACGCAGTATTTT	CASRVGSGPGGTDTQYF
.	TRBV19	TRBJ1-5	.	13	TGTGCCAGTAGTATCCGGACAGCTCAGCCCCAGCATTTT	CASSIRTAQPQHF
.	TRBV6-6	TRBJ1-3	once	14	TGTGCCAGCAGCTACGAGTTCTCTGGAAACACCATATATTTT	CASSYEFSGNTIYF
.	TRBV9	TRBJ2-2	.	14	TGTGCCAGCAGCGTAGCTGGAGCGGCCGGGGAGCTGTTTTTT	CASSVAGAAGELFF
TRBD1	TRBV7-9	TRBJ1-2	.	12	TGTGCGGGACAGGGGGATATCGATGGCTACACCTTC	CAGQGDIDGYTF
TRBD1	TRBV28	TRBJ1-5	.	15	TGTGCCAGCAGTATCGGACAGGGTTTCAGGCAGCCCCAGCATTTT	CASSIGQGFRQPQHF